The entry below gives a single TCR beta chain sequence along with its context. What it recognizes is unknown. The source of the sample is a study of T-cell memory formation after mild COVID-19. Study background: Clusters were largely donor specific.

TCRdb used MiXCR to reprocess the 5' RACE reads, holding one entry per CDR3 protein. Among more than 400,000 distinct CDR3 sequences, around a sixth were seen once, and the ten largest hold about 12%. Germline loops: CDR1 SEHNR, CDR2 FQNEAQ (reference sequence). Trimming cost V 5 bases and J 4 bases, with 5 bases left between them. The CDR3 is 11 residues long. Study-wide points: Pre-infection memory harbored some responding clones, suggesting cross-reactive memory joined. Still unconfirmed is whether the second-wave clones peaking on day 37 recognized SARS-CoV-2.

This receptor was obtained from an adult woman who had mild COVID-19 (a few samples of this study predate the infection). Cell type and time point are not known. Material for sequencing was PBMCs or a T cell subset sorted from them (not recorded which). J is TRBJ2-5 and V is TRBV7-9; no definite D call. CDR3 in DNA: TGTGCCAGCAGCGCCGTAGAGACCCAGTACTTC. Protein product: CASSAVETQYF.